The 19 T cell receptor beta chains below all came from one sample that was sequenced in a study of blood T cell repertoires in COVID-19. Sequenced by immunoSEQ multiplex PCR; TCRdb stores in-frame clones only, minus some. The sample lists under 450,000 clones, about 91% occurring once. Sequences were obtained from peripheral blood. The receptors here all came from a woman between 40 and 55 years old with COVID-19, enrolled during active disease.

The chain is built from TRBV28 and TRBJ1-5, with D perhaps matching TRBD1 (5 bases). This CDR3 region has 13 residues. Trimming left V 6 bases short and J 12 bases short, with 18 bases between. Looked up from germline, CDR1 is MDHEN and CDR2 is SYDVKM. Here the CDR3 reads CASSPDSYFHQHF. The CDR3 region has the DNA TGTGCCAGCAGCCCCGACAGCTACTTTCACCAGCATTTT.

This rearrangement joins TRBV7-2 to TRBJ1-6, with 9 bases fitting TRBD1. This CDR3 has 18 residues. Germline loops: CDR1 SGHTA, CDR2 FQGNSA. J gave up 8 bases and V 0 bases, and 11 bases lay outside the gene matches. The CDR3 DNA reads TGTGCCAGCAGCTTAGCGCCCCGGACAGGGGTAGTCTATTCACCCCTCCACTTT. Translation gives CASSLAPRTGVVYSPLHF.

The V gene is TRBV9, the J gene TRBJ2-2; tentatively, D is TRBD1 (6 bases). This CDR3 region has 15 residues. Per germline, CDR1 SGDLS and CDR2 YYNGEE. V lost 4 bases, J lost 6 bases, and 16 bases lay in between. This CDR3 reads CASSKGQGAAGELFF. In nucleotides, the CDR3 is TGTGCCAGCAGCAAGGGACAAGGAGCGGCCGGGGAGCTGTTTTTT.

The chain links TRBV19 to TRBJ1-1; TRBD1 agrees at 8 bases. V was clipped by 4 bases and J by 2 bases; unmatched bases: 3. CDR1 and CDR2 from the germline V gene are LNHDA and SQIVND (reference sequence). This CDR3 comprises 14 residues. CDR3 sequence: CASSNRGSNTEAFF. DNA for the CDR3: TGTGCCAGTAGTAACAGGGGGTCAAACACTGAAGCTTTCTTT.

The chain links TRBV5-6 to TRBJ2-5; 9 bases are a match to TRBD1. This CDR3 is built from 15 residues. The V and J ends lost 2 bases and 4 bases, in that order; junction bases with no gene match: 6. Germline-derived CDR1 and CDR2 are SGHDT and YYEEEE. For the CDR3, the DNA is TGTGCCAGCAGCTTAGGACAGGGGTTCCGAGAGACCCAGTACTTC. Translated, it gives CASSLGQGFRETQYF.

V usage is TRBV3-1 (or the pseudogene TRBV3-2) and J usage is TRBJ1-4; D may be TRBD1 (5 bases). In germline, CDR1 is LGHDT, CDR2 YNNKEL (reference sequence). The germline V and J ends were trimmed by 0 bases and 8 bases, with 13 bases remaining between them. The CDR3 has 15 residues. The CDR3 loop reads CASSQEAGFGEKLFF. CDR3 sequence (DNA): TGTGCCAGCAGCCAAGAGGCAGGGTTTGGAGAAAAACTGTTTTTT.

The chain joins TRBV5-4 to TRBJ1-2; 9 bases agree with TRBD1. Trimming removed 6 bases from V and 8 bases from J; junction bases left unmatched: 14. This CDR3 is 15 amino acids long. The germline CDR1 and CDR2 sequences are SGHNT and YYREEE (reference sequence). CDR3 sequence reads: CASIQDRGISGGYTF. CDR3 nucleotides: TGTGCCAGCATCCAGGACAGGGGAATATCGGGAGGCTACACCTTC.

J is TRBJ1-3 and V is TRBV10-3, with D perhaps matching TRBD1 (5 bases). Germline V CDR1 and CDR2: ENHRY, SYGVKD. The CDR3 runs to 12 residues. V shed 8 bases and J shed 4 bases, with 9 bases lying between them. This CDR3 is CAIAGTGNTIYF. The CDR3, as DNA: TGTGCCATCGCGGGGACCGGAAACACCATATATTTT.

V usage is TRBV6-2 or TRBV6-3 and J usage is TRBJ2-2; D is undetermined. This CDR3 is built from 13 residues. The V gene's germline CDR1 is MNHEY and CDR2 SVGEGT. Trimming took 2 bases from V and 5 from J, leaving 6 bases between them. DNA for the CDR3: TGTGCCAGCAGTTACACTGAGACCGGGGAGCTGTTTTTT. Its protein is CASSYTETGELFF.

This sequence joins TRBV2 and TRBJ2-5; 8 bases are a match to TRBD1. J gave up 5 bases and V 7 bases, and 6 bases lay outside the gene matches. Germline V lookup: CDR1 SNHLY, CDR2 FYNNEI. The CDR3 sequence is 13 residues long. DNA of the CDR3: TGTGCCAGCAACCCCAGGGGGCTCGAGACCCAGTACTTC. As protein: CASNPRGLETQYF.

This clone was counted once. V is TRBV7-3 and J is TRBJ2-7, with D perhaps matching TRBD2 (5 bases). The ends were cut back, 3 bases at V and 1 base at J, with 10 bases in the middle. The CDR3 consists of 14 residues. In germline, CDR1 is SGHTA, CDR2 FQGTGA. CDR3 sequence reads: CASSFRRESYEQYF. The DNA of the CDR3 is TGTGCCAGCAGCTTCCGCCGGGAATCCTACGAGCAGTACTTC.

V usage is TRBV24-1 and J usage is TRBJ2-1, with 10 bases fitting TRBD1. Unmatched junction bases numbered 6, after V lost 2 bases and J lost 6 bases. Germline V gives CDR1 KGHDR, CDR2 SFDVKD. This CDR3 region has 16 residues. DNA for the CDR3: TGTGCCACCAGTGATTCCGGGACAGGGGCGGGCAATGAGCAGTTCTTC. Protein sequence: CATSDSGTGAGNEQFF.

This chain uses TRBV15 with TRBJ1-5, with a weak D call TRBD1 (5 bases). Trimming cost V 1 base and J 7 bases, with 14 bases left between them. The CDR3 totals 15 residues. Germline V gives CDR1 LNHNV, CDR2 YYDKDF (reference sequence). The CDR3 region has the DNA TGTGCCACCAGCAGAGCGGGACTCTTCTACCAGCCCCAGCATTTT. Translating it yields CATSRAGLFYQPQHF.

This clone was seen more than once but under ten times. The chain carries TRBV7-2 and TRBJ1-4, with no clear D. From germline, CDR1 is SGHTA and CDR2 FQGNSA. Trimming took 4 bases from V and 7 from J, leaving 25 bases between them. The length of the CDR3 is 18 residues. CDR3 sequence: CASSSQATSPPSGEKLFF. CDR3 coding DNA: TGTGCCAGCAGCTCTCAAGCGACTTCCCCTCCTTCGGGTGAAAAACTGTTTTTT. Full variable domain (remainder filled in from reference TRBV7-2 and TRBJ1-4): GAGVSQSPSNKVTEKGKDVELRCDPISGHTALYWYRQSLGQGLEFLIYFQGNSAPDKSGLPSDRFSAERTGGSVSTLTIQRTQQEDSAVYLCASSSQATSPPSGEKLFFGSGTQLSVL.

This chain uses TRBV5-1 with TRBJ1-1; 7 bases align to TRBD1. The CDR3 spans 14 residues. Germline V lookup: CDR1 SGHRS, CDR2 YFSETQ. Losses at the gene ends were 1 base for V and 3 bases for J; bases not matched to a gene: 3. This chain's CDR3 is CASSLQGVDTEAFF. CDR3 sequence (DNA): TGCGCCAGCAGCTTGCAGGGGGTTGACACTGAAGCTTTCTTT.

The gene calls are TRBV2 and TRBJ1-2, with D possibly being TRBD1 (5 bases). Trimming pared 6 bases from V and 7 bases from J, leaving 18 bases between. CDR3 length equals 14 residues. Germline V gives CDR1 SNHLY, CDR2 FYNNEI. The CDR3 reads CASRDQGGLVGYTF. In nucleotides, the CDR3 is TGTGCCAGCAGAGACCAGGGAGGATTGGTTGGCTACACCTTC. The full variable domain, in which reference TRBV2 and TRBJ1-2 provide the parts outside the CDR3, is EPEVTQTPSHQVTQMGQEVILRCVPISNHLYFYWYRQILGQKVEFLVSFYNNEISEKSEIFDDQFSVERPDGSNFTLKIRSTKLEDSAMYFCASRDQGGLVGYTFGSGTRLTVV.

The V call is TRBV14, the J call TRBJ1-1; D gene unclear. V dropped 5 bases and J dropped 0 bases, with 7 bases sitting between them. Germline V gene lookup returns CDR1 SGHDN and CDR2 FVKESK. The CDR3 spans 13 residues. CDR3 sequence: CASSLDLNTEAFF. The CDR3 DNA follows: TGTGCCAGCAGCTTGGACTTGAACACTGAAGCTTTCTTT.

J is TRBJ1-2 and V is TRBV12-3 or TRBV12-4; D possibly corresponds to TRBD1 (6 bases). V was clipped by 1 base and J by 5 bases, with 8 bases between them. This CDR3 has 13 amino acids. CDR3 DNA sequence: TGTGCCAGCAGTTTAGAACAGGGTTATGGCTACACCTTC. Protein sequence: CASSLEQGYGYTF.

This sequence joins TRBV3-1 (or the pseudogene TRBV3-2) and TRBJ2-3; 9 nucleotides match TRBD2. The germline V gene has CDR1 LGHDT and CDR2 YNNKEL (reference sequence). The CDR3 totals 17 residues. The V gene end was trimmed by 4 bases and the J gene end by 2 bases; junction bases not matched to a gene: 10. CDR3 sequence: CASSRNILAGITDTQYF. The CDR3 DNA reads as TGTGCCAGCAGCCGAAATATCCTAGCGGGAATCACAGATACGCAGTATTTT.